The 13 T cell receptor beta chains reported below all come from one sample, sequenced in a study of metastatic and nonmetastatic thyroid tumors. Thyroid surgery took place with no prior treatment in any patient. TCRdb reassembled clones from the PCR reads with MiXCR. The sample has 20,000 to 30,000 clones; roughly 25% are singletons. The sample consisted of blood. The source is a female donor with papillary thyroid cancer or a benign thyroid nodule (not recorded which). Some clones in this sample may be carry-over from other donors' samples.

This clone was seen repeatedly, ten times or more. The V gene is TRBV5-6, the J gene TRBJ2-6; the match to TRBD1 covers 8 bases. Germline assignment: CDR1 SGHDT and CDR2 YYEEEE. The CDR3 consists of 18 residues. V lost 4 bases and J lost 4; bases outside the gene matches: 13. CDR3 nucleotides: TGTGCCAGCAGCCTCGGACAGGGCCTAATCTCGGGGGCCAACGTCCTGACTTTC. Protein: CASSLGQGLISGANVLTF.

This clone counts as medium-sized. The chain combines TRBV20-1 with TRBJ2-1; 12 nucleotides match TRBD2. With V trimmed by 4 bases and J by 9 bases, 10 bases remained unmatched. CDR3 length equals 15 residues. CDR1 is DFQATT and CDR2 is SNEGSKA in the germline V gene (reference sequence). CDR3 region: CSAIQLAGGRLEQFF. As DNA, the CDR3 is TGCAGTGCTATTCAACTAGCGGGAGGCCGTCTTGAGCAGTTCTTC.

The genes are TRBV3-1 and TRBJ1-4; TRBD1 is a possible D gene (5 bases). The germline CDR1 and CDR2 sequences are LGHDT and YNNKEL (reference sequence). Trimming took off 3 bases at V and 8 bases at J, with 7 bases between the two ends. The CDR3 contains 12 residues. The CDR3 is CASSQGVEKLFF. Here the CDR3 DNA reads TGTGCCAGCAGCCAGGGGGTGGAAAAACTGTTTTTT.

The chain has TRBV18 and TRBJ1-1, with unresolved D. V was shortened by 6 bases and J by 1 base, with 12 bases between the two germline ends. From germline, CDR1 is KGHSH and CDR2 LQKENI. This CDR3 spans 14 amino acids. CDR3 sequence (DNA): TGTGCCAGCTCCACCCACGGGTCGAACACTGAAGCTTTCTTT. Protein product: CASSTHGSNTEAFF.

For this clone: A much larger clone lies one base from this, so it may be a read error. The rearrangement links TRBV24-1 to TRBJ2-1, with D unclear. The V gene's germline CDR1 is KGHDR and CDR2 SFDVKD. The CDR3 consists of 12 residues. CDR3 in amino acids: CATSALGNERFF. DNA for the CDR3: TGTGCCACCAGTGCGTTGGGAAATGAGCGGTTCTTC.

This clone was seen only a few times. J is TRBJ2-7 and V is TRBV12-3 or TRBV12-4; possibly TRBD1 or TRBD2 for D (7 bases each). V gave up 8 bases and J gave up 3 bases, with 17 bases separating them. The CDR3 is 14 residues long. CDR3 DNA: TGTGCCAGCGCGAGGGGGGGACAGTACTACGAGCAGTACTTC. Translated, it gives CASARGGQYYEQYF.

This clone was seen a few times. V usage is TRBV10-3 and J usage is TRBJ2-1, with D unresolved. The CDR3 runs 11 residues. V was shortened by 5 bases and J by 10 bases, with 9 bases between the two germline ends. From germline, CDR1 is ENHRY and CDR2 SYGVKD. The CDR3 sequence: CAISWYWEQFF. The CDR3 DNA reads TGTGCCATCAGTTGGTACTGGGAGCAGTTCTTC.

This clone was observed a few times. V and J are TRBV28 and TRBJ2-7; TRBD2 agrees at 11 bases. The CDR3 covers 15 residues. From germline, CDR1 is MDHEN and CDR2 SYDVKM. Unmatched junction bases numbered 9, after V lost 5 bases and J lost 6 bases. CDR3 residues: CASSTLAGAFGEQYF. The CDR3 nucleotides read TGTGCCAGCAGTACACTAGCGGGAGCCTTCGGCGAGCAGTACTTC.

This clone was picked up many times. A read error is possible here, since a much larger clone lies one base away. This sample includes further DNA sequences coding for the same CDR3. V gene TRBV28 combines with J gene TRBJ2-3; D possibly matches TRBD1 or TRBD2 (6 bases each). CDR3 size: 15 residues. V was trimmed by 0 bases and J by 8 bases, leaving 15 bases between them. Germline V gene lookup returns CDR1 MDHEN and CDR2 SYDVKM. The CDR3: CASSLWVGGQGTQYF. In DNA, the CDR3 is TGTGCCAGCAGTTTATGGGTAGGGGGGCAGGGTACGCAGTATTTT.

The V gene is TRBV5-1, the J gene TRBJ1-3; no firm D call. Germline CDR1 is SGHRS and CDR2 is YFSETQ. The CDR3 sequence is 17 residues long. V was clipped by 0 bases and J by 0 bases, with 13 bases between them. The CDR3 region is CASSLEGGSGSGNTIYF. The CDR3 DNA follows: TGCGCCAGCAGCTTGGAGGGAGGGTCCGGCTCTGGAAACACCATATATTTT.

The rearrangement uses TRBV20-1 and TRBJ2-7, with TRBD1 as a possible D gene (5 bases). Germline V gene sequence: CDR1 DFQATT, CDR2 SNEGSKA (reference sequence). This CDR3 has 14 residues. Trimming took 4 bases from V and 1 from J, leaving 14 bases between them. CDR3 sequence reads: CSAIDRYRSYEQYF. The DNA of the CDR3 is TGCAGTGCTATAGATCGCTACAGGTCCTACGAGCAGTACTTC.

This clone was detected a few times. This chain joins TRBV6-1 and TRBJ2-1, with 12 bases fitting TRBD2. The junction had 3 bases not matched to a gene; V was cut back by 6 bases and J by 6 bases. Germline CDR1 is MNHNS and CDR2 is SASEGT. This CDR3 comprises 14 residues. CDR3 residues: CASRLAGGVNEQFF. DNA of the CDR3: TGTGCCAGCAGGCTAGCGGGAGGGGTCAATGAGCAGTTCTTC.

The chain uses TRBV11-2 and TRBJ1-6, with D maybe TRBD1 (5 bases). Trimming removed 3 bases from V and 5 bases from J, with 11 bases in between. Germline CDR1 is SGHAT and CDR2 is FQNNGV. The CDR3 is made up of 15 amino acids. DNA for the CDR3: TGTGCCAGCAGCTTCCCAGGGTCCCATAATTCACCCCTCCACTTT. Translating gives CASSFPGSHNSPLHF.